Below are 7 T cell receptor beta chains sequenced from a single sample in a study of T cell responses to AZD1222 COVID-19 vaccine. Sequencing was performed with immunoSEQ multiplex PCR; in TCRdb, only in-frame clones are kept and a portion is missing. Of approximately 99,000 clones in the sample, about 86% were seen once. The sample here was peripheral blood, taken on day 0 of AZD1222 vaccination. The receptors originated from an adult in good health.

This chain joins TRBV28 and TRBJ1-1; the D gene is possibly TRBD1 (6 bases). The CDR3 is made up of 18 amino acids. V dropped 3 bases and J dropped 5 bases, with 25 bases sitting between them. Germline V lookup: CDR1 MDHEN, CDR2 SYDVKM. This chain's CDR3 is CASSFYPGSPTGETEAFF. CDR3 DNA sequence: TGTGCCAGCAGTTTTTATCCCGGATCCCCGACAGGAGAGACTGAAGCTTTCTTT.

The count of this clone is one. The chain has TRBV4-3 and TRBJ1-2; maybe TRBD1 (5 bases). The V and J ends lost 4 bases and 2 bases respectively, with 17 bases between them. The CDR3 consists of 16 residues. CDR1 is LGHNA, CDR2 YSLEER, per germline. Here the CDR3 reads CASSPQASGGNYGYTF. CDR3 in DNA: TGCGCCAGCAGCCCGCAGGCGAGCGGGGGGAACTATGGCTACACCTTC.

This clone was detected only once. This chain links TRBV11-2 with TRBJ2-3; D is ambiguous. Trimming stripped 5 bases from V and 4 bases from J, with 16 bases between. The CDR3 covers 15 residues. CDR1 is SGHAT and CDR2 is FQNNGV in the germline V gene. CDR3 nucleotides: TGTGCCAGCAGCCCCCATGGGCAGGAAGCAGATACGCAGTATTTT. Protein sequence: CASSPHGQEADTQYF.

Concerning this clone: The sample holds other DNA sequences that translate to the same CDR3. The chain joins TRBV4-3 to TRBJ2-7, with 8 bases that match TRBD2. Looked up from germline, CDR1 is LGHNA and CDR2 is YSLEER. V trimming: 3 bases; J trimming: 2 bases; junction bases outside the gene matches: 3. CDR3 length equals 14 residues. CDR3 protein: CASSQGLVAYEQYF. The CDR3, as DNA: TGCGCCAGCAGCCAGGGACTAGTTGCCTACGAGCAGTACTTC.

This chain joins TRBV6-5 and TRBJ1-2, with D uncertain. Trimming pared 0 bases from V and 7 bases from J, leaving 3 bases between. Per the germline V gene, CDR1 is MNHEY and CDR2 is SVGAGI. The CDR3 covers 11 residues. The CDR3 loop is CASSYSAGYTF. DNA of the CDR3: TGTGCCAGCAGTTACTCGGCTGGCTACACCTTC.

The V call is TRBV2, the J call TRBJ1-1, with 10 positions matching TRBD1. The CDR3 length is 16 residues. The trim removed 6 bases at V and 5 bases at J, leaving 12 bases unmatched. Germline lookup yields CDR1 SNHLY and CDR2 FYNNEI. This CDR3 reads CASRVIRQGADTEAFF. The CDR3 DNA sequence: TGTGCCAGCAGAGTTATACGACAGGGGGCGGATACTGAAGCTTTCTTT.

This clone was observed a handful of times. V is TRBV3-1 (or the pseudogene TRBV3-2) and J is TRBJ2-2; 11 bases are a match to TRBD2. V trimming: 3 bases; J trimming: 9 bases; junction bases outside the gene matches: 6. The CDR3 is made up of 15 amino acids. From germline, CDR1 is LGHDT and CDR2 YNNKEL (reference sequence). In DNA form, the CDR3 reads TGTGCCAGCAGCCACCCCCTAGCGGGGGGATGGGAGCTGTTTTTT. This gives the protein CASSHPLAGGWELFF.